This paragraph reports one T cell receptor (beta chain). The antigen is undetermined. As to time point: week 23, last vaccination. The vaccine gave 300 ug of a 20-mer mutant IDH1 peptide subcutaneously per dose. Germline lookup yields CDR1 SEHNR and CDR2 FQNEAQ (reference sequence). The CDR3 covers 17 residues. V dropped 2 bases and J dropped 2; count of bases not matched to a gene: 9. These data belong to a study of a mutant IDH1 vaccine in newly diagnosed glioma. Profiled with immunoSEQ multiplex PCR; TCRdb holds only in-frame clones, not every one. Here the sample spans 25,000 to 30,000 clones, roughly 80% being singletons.

The material was PBMCs, obtained from a glioma patient whose treatment included an IDH1 peptide vaccine. This TCR was recovered from a woman in her twenties or thirties with glioma. The chain couples TRBV7-9 to TRBJ1-2; 9 bases agree with TRBD1. The CDR3 is CASSLPGRQGDNYGYTF. The CDR3 DNA sequence: TGTGCCAGCAGCTTACCAGGCAGACAGGGGGACAACTATGGCTACACCTTC.